This T cell receptor (beta chain) was recovered during a study of beta chain features in type 1 diabetes. Overall study findings and caveats: Among all four CD4+ subsets, Type 1 diabetes patients had TCRB CDR3s that were moderately but significantly shorter.

TCRB transcripts that were expressed got sequenced, as all of the isolated RNA had been reverse transcribed. Generated by immunoSEQ multiplex PCR, the TCRdb table keeps only in-frame clones and is missing some. The sample records some 22,000 clones, about three fifths being singletons. This clone has just one count. Its antigen remains unknown. Because it lacks the conserved phenylalanine or tryptophan at the end, this CDR3 is likely a read error. This TCR derives from a man younger than 35 with type 1 diabetes. Source material: stem cell memory CD4+ T cells from blood.

CDR3 residues: CASSMWGQGQPQHS. The CDR3 DNA reads as TGCGCCAGCAGCATGTGGGGACAGGGCCAGCCCCAGCATTCT. This chain links TRBV5-1 with TRBJ1-5; 9 bases are a match to TRBD1. Trimming cost V 4 bases and J 7 bases; bases outside gene matches: 6. The V gene's germline CDR1 is SGHRS and CDR2 YFSETQ. CDR3 length: 14 amino acids.